Listed here are 20 T cell receptor beta chains from one sample, sequenced in a study of blood T cell repertoires in COVID-19. Clones were sequenced by immunoSEQ multiplex PCR, and TCRdb holds only the in-frame ones, with some missing. The sample yields 200,000 to 300,000 clones, about 83% seen once. Sequenced sample: PBMCs or T cells enriched from blood (not recorded which). The receptors stem from a woman in her thirties or forties who had been exposed to COVID-19.

The rearrangement joins TRBV29-1 to TRBJ2-3; D call uncertain. There are 13 residues in the CDR3. Germline V gives CDR1 SQVTM, CDR2 ANQGSEA. V lost 3 bases and J 4 bases, leaving 11 bases between the germline ends. For the CDR3, the DNA is TGCAGCGTTGAGGCCAGGAAACCAGATACGCAGTATTTT. Protein sequence: CSVEARKPDTQYF.

The V and J genes are TRBV2 and TRBJ1-4; D is ambiguous. Germline assignment: CDR1 SNHLY and CDR2 FYNNEI. The CDR3 covers 12 residues. V dropped 3 bases and J dropped 7 bases, with 6 bases sitting between them. CDR3 amino acids: CASSDNVEKLFF. DNA of the CDR3: TGTGCCAGCAGTGATAATGTTGAAAAACTGTTTTTT. Drawing the rest from reference TRBV2 and TRBJ1-4, the complete variable domain is EPEVTQTPSHQVTQMGQEVILRCVPISNHLYFYWYRQILGQKVEFLVSFYNNEISEKSEIFDDQFSVERPDGSNFTLKIRSTKLEDSAMYFCASSDNVEKLFFGSGTQLSVL.

V and J are TRBV19 and TRBJ2-2, with D possibly TRBD2 on 6 matching bases. V dropped 7 bases and J dropped 2 bases, with 11 bases sitting between them. Germline CDR1 LNHDA, CDR2 SQIVND (reference sequence). The CDR3 is 14 amino acids. For the CDR3, the DNA is TGTGCCAGTAATTATGGGACTAACACCGGGGAGCTGTTTTTT. Its translation: CASNYGTNTGELFF.

J is TRBJ1-2 and V is TRBV10-3; tentatively, D is TRBD1 (6 bases). The V gene lost 0 bases and the J gene lost 8 bases, with 13 bases spanning the gap. This CDR3 is 14 amino acids long. Germline V gene data show CDR1 as ENHRY and CDR2 as SYGVKD. The CDR3 region is CAISESRGVGGYTF. DNA for the CDR3: TGTGCCATCAGTGAGTCCAGGGGAGTCGGAGGCTACACCTTC.

V is TRBV7-2 and J is TRBJ2-7; 8 bases match TRBD1. In germline, CDR1 is SGHTA, CDR2 FQGNSA. The CDR3 covers 14 residues. V dropped 4 bases and J dropped 0; count of bases not matched to a gene: 2. In DNA form, the CDR3 reads TGTGCCAGCAGCTCGACAGGGGTCTCCTACGAGCAGTACTTC. Amino acids: CASSSTGVSYEQYF.

CDR3 nucleotides: TGTGCCAGCAGGGTAGACGGGACTGAAGCTTTCTTT. It codes for CASRVDGTEAFF. The chain has TRBV2 and TRBJ1-1; D is unclear. CDR3 length: 12 amino acids. Trimming removed 6 bases at V and 5 bases at J, with 10 bases between. Per the germline V gene, CDR1 is SNHLY and CDR2 is FYNNEI.

The genes are TRBV7-8 and TRBJ1-4; 10 bases align to TRBD1. This CDR3 has 14 residues. From germline, CDR1 is SGHVS and CDR2 FQNEAQ. The ends lost 5 bases at V and 4 bases at J; junction bases unmatched: 1. Here the CDR3 reads CASSGTGVNEKLFF. The CDR3 DNA is TGTGCCAGCAGCGGGACAGGGGTTAATGAAAAACTGTTTTTT.

V is TRBV5-5 and J is TRBJ1-5, with TRBD1 matching over 8 bases. The CDR3 runs to 17 residues. Per the germline V gene, CDR1 is SGHKS and CDR2 is YYEKEE (reference sequence). V gave up 2 bases and J gave up 5 bases; unmatched junction bases: 12. This CDR3 reads CASSFGPDQGAYQPQHF. CDR3 DNA sequence: TGTGCCAGCAGCTTTGGGCCCGATCAGGGGGCTTATCAGCCCCAGCATTTT.

The chain is built from TRBV7-9 and TRBJ1-3; 9 bases fit TRBD1. Per the germline V gene, CDR1 is SEHNR and CDR2 is FQNEAQ (reference sequence). The CDR3 has 17 residues. J was trimmed by 2 bases and V by 5 bases; bases with no gene match: 10. The CDR3 sequence: CASSPRTGTGTGNTIYF. CDR3 bases: TGTGCCAGCAGCCCTAGAACCGGGACAGGGACTGGAAACACCATATATTTT.

The V gene is TRBV6-2 or TRBV6-3, the J gene TRBJ1-5; D unclear. The CDR3 runs to 12 residues. The V gene's germline CDR1 is MNHEY and CDR2 SVGEGT. Trimming shortened V by 6 bases and J by 4 bases, and 7 bases separated the two germline ends. The CDR3: CASSQPNQPQHF. The DNA of the CDR3 is TGTGCCAGCAGCCAGCCTAATCAGCCCCAGCATTTT.

The genes are TRBV4-1 and TRBJ2-4; D gene uncertain. Germline CDR1 and CDR2: MGHRA and YSYEKL. The CDR3 spans 15 residues. Trimming shortened V by 5 bases and J by 3 bases, and 14 bases separated the two germline ends. CDR3 amino acids: CASSVSPGDKNIQYF. CDR3 nucleotides: TGCGCCAGCAGCGTGTCCCCTGGAGACAAAAACATTCAGTACTTC.

V and J are TRBV3-1 (or the pseudogene TRBV3-2) and TRBJ2-2; 8 bases agree with TRBD2. The germline CDR1 and CDR2 sequences are LGHDT and YNNKEL (reference sequence). The CDR3 runs 16 residues. With V trimmed by 6 bases and J by 3 bases, 9 bases remained unmatched. The CDR3 DNA reads as TGTGCCAGCAGTCCCGGGGGGGGGAAGGACACCGGGGAGCTGTTTTTT. This translates into CASSPGGGKDTGELFF.

The V gene is TRBV18, the J gene TRBJ2-3; no firm D call. Germline values: CDR1 KGHSH, CDR2 LQKENI. V was cut by 2 bases and J by 0 bases, with 9 bases left in between. This CDR3 has 15 residues. For the CDR3, the DNA is TGTGCCAGCTCACCAGCGCGGTCGAGCACAGATACGCAGTATTTT. Translation: CASSPARSSTDTQYF.

This clone was seen only a few times. The J gene is TRBJ1-1, the V gene TRBV24-1; a weak D match, TRBD1 (6 bases). Germline CDR1 is KGHDR and CDR2 is SFDVKD. Trimming left V 1 base short and J 1 base short, with 18 bases between. CDR3 length: 18 residues. CDR3 protein: CATSDFRQLLGGNTEAFF. The DNA of the CDR3 is TGTGCCACCAGTGATTTTAGGCAGCTTTTAGGGGGGAACACTGAAGCTTTCTTT.

This clone was picked up a small number of times. The chain joins TRBV28 to TRBJ2-7; no clear D gene. The CDR3 loop spans 11 amino acids. The germline V gene has CDR1 MDHEN and CDR2 SYDVKM. The V gene lost 6 bases and the J gene lost 4 bases, with 7 bases spanning the gap. The CDR3 DNA sequence: TGTGCCAGCAGATTTAATTACGAGCAGTACTTC. As protein: CASRFNYEQYF.

This chain joins TRBV12-3 or TRBV12-4 and TRBJ1-1; the D is unclear. The V and J ends lost 11 bases and 0 bases respectively, with 13 bases between them. The CDR3 has 13 residues. CDR3 residues: CAVRGMLNTEAFF. The CDR3 nucleotides read TGTGCCGTTAGAGGTATGTTGAACACTGAAGCTTTCTTT.

The gene calls are TRBV19 and TRBJ1-2; TRBD1 might be the D (5 bases). The V end lost 2 bases, the J end lost 4 bases, and 14 bases lay between the germline ends. Germline lookup yields CDR1 LNHDA and CDR2 SQIVND (reference sequence). The CDR3 is 15 amino acids. DNA for the CDR3: TGTGCCAGTAGTATACCCCCAGCCAGGGCCTATGGCTACACCTTC. It translates to CASSIPPARAYGYTF.

This rearrangement joins TRBV11-2 to TRBJ2-7, with TRBD1 matching over 7 bases. The germline V gene has CDR1 SGHAT and CDR2 FQNNGV. J was trimmed by 2 bases and V by 1 base; bases with no gene match: 5. The CDR3 contains 15 residues. DNA for the CDR3: TGTGCCAGCAGCTTAGGCCAACAGGGGACCTACGAGCAGTACTTC. This sequence encodes CASSLGQQGTYEQYF.

The rearrangement uses TRBV5-1 and TRBJ2-3; a possible D gene is TRBD2 (6 bases). The V gene's germline CDR1 is SGHRS and CDR2 YFSETQ. Trimming cost V 0 bases and J 2 bases, with 13 bases left between them. The CDR3 contains 16 residues. The CDR3 nucleotides read TGCGCCAGCAGCTTGGGGTTAGCGGAAGACACAGATACGCAGTATTTT. Translating gives CASSLGLAEDTDTQYF. Variable domain in full (rest from reference TRBV5-1 and TRBJ2-3): KAGVTQTPRYLIKTRGQQVTLSCSPISGHRSVSWYQQTPGQGLQFLFEYFSETQRNKGNFPGRFSGRQFSNSRSEMNVSTLELGDSALYLCASSLGLAEDTDTQYFGPGTRLTVL.

This chain connects TRBV27 to TRBJ1-3; TRBD1 matches 7 bases. This CDR3 contains 17 residues. The germline gives CDR1 MNHEY, CDR2 SMNVEV (reference sequence). V gave up 3 bases and J gave up 4 bases; unmatched junction bases: 12. CDR3 in amino acids: CASSFLTGTGVGNTIYF. CDR3 nucleotides: TGTGCCAGCAGTTTTTTAACTGGAACAGGGGTAGGAAACACCATATATTTT.